Included here is one T cell receptor beta chain sequence, with context. This clonotype occurred a few times. The clone's antigen remains unknown. Base qualities are not at hand, and no much larger clone is one base apart. This sample was taken from a study of blood T cells in healthy people across ages (dated by TCRdb to the mid-2010s). At the level of the whole study: Template switching captured roughly one uniquely barcoded TCR beta cDNA molecule per two T cells in model experiments. The donors were divided into four age groups: young (average approximately 17 years), middle-aged (approximately 39), aged (about 60) and long-lived (roughly 82). For two donors (one aged 18 to 30 and one aged 80 or older), the study analyzed two additional independent replicas of 1 million unique cDNA reads from the same blood draw. Age-related changes in TCR beta repertoire diversity were measured in the study by deep sequencing normalized with unique cDNA molecular identifiers. To avoid experimental bias, donors of different ages were distributed randomly across sequencing lanes.

Points the paper makes about the study in general: Because profiling used bulk unsorted PBMCs, naive and antigen-experienced compartments could not be compared conclusively. As age increased, observed TCR beta diversity per million T cells dropped in a roughly linear way, and a significant reduction was already evident by age around 41. Total diversity estimates from one million sequenced T cells were considered lower bounds and underestimates. Compared with the aged group, the long-lived group had more naive CD4+ T cells, fewer expanded clones and increased TCR diversity, a pattern suggesting age selection. Observed TCR beta diversity correlated strongly with the percentage of naive T cells measured by flow cytometry. Because donor CMV infection status was unknown, age-related changes in expanded clonotypes were potentially confounded.

Libraries came from 5' RACE. Instrument on record: Illumina HiSeq 2500. A second PCR of about 6 to 11 cycles was performed with a sample-barcoded 5' primer and a J-beta primer mix. A template-switch 5' adaptor carrying 12 random nucleotides introduced a unique molecular identifier onto each TCR beta cDNA molecule. Each sample yielded at least 2.5 million CDR3-containing paired-end reads. First-strand cDNA synthesis was performed from all RNA using the Mint cDNA synthesis kit, with priming by a TRBC-specific oligonucleotide. Following uracil-DNA glycosylase treatment, a first 18-cycle PCR with universal primers M1SS and BC2_uni_R was performed on all cDNA. The original pipeline was this. Each sample was normalized by randomly selecting 1 million high-quality reads, each carrying a distinct molecular identifier. Reads with shared molecular identifiers were discarded instead of being binned into consensus sequences. CDR3 identification, clonotype clustering and error correction used MiTCR with a Q25 quality threshold and the strictest error-elimination algorithm. A nonparametric unseen species model with Euler transformation was used to estimate lower-bound total TCR beta diversity. TCRdb's own reprocessing of the public reads used fastp at Q25 and MiXCR and kept productive beta chains. One record per CDR3 amino acid sequence lists the most common genes and DNA. TCRdb assigned the V and J calls; the authors' analysis was not used. The sample table records more than 1.4 million distinct CDR3 sequences; approximately 42% of these occur just once. In total, the top ten clones hold less than 8% of the sample.

The donors were some 39 Caucasian individuals from Russia, aged roughly 6 to 95 years, who were systemically healthy. Each donor gave ten milliliters of peripheral blood, drawn into EDTA-treated Vacutainer tubes. PBMCs were isolated by Ficoll-Paque density-gradient centrifugation, with at least 7 million obtained per sample. Trizol reagent was used to extract total RNA from the PBMCs, yielding at least 5 micrograms per sample. The percentages of naive CD45RAhigh/CD27high T cells were determined by flow cytometry on a PBMC aliquot from every donor. V drops 0 bases and J drops 0 bases, leaving 9 bases in between. Reading from cysteine to phenylalanine, the CDR3 counts 16 amino acids. The retained sequence is limited to the CDR3, 48 bases, with the frame set at the first base. From the germline V gene, CDR1 is MGHRA and CDR2 is YSYEKL.

The sample comprised blood. The chain is made from TRBV4-1 and TRBJ1-3; perhaps TRBD1 is the D gene, with 5 bases matching. The TCR originated in a woman aged 18-35 years in good health. At the DNA level, the sequence is TGCGCCAGCAGCCAAGATGGGGGTATCTCTGGAAACACCATATATTTT. It translates to CASSQDGGISGNTIYF.